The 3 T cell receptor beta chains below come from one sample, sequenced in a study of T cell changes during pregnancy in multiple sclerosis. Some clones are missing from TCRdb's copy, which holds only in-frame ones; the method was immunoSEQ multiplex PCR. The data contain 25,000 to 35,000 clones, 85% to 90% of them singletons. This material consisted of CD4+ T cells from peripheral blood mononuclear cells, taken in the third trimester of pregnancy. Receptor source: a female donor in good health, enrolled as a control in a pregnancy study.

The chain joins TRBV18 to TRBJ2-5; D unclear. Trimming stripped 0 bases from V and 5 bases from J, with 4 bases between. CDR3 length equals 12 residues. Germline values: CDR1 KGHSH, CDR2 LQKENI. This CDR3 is CASSPPGETQYF. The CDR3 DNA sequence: TGTGCCAGCTCACCACCCGGGGAGACCCAGTACTTC. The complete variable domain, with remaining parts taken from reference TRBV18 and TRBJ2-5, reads NAGVMQNPRHLVRRRGQEARLRCSPMKGHSHVYWYRQLPEEGLKFMVYLQKENIIDESGMPKERFSAEFPKEGPSILRIQQVVRGDSAAYFCASSPPGETQYFGPGTRLLVL.

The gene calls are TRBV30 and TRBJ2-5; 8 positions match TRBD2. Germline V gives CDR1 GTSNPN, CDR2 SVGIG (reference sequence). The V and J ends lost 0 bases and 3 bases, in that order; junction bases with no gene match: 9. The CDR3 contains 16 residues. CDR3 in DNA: TGTGCCTGGAGTGTCGGTACTAGCGGAAATAAAGAGACCCAGTACTTC. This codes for CAWSVGTSGNKETQYF.

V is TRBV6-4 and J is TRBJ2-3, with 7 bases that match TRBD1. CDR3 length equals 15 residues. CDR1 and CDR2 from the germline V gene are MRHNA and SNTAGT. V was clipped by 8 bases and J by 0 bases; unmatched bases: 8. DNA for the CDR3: TGTGCCAGCGGGGACAGACACTCTAGCACAGATACGCAGTATTTT. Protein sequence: CASGDRHSSTDTQYF.